This passage covers 4 T cell receptor beta chains from one sample sequenced in a study of cytomegalovirus exposure and HLA in healthy donors. Amplification used 60 Vbeta primers and 13 Jbeta primers. Profiling relied on immunoSEQ multiplex PCR, and the TCRdb table lists in-frame clones only, not all of them. The sample shows roughly 170,000 clones, roughly 84% of them seen only once. Sample: PBMCs. These TCRs come from a girl aged 2 to 9 in good health and CMV-seropositive.

V gene TRBV6-5 combines with J gene TRBJ2-7; 7 nucleotides match TRBD1. The V gene end was trimmed by 6 bases and the J gene end by 2 bases; junction bases not matched to a gene: 4. This CDR3 is built from 13 residues. Germline-derived CDR1 and CDR2 are MNHEY and SVGAGI. Here the CDR3 reads CASRETGAYEQYF. CDR3 DNA sequence: TGTGCCAGCAGAGAAACAGGGGCCTACGAGCAGTACTTC.

The V call is TRBV6-4, the J call TRBJ2-7; 7 bases align to TRBD1. The CDR3 covers 14 residues. CDR1 is MRHNA, CDR2 SNTAGT, per germline. The ends lost 5 bases at V and 0 bases at J; junction bases unmatched: 4. This CDR3 reads CASSITGDSYEQYF. The CDR3, as DNA: TGTGCCAGCAGTATCACAGGGGACTCCTACGAGCAGTACTTC.

The V and J genes are TRBV15 and TRBJ2-1, with TRBD2 identical over 10 bases. CDR1 LNHNV and CDR2 YYDKDF come from the germline V gene (reference sequence). With V trimmed by 8 bases and J by 9 bases, 10 bases remained unmatched. The CDR3 runs to 14 residues. The DNA of the CDR3 is TGTGCCACCGACCCGGGACTAGCGCACCGTGAGCAGTTCTTC. It specifies CATDPGLAHREQFF.

The chain recombines TRBV7-9 with TRBJ2-5; unclear D gene. Germline V gives CDR1 SEHNR, CDR2 FQNEAQ (reference sequence). CDR3 length equals 14 residues. Between the trimmed V and J ends, which lost 6 bases and 4 bases, there was a span of 15 bases. In DNA, the CDR3 is TGTGCCAGCAGTTCAAAAGAGAGGTCAGAGACCCAGTACTTC. Encoded protein: CASSSKERSETQYF.